This section outlines one T cell receptor (beta chain) sequence together with its context. Sequencing used immunoSEQ multiplex PCR; TCRdb keeps in-frame clones, though not all of them. The table shows about 180,000 clones, with 88% occurring only once. This specimen comes from a study of blood T cell repertoires in COVID-19. Individuals drawn from about 26 US areas were roughly 18 to 89 years old. This CDR3 has 14 amino acids. Looked up from germline, CDR1 is MGHRA and CDR2 is YSYEKL. V dropped 0 bases and J dropped 8 bases, with 13 bases sitting between them. The sequenced material came from PBMCs or T cells enriched from blood (not recorded which). The clonotype originates from a woman aged 18-29 years who had recovered from COVID-19. The chain joins TRBV4-1 to TRBJ1-1; weak D call: TRBD1 (6 bases). The CDR3 spells CASSQDFSDREAFF. The CDR3 bases are TGCGCCAGCAGCCAAGATTTTTCCGACAGGGAAGCTTTCTTT.